The 25 T cell receptor beta chains presented below share a single source sample, sequenced in a study of monozygotic twins with inflammatory bowel disease (dated by TCRdb to between 2018 and 2021). Receptor libraries were prepared by 5' RACE. Sequencing took place on an Illumina HiSeq 2500. With the reads reprocessed by TCRdb, a single entry stands for each CDR3 protein sequence and no DNA is reported. The table for this sample lists fewer than 350,000 distinct CDR3 sequences. Of the sample, under 2.5% is held by the ten largest clones. The sample consisted of blood. The source is a human donor with ulcerative colitis or Crohn's disease, or a healthy co-twin of an affected twin (not recorded which).

The genes are TRBV5-1 and TRBJ1-1; absent DNA, TCRdb's TRBD1 call cannot be checked. The CDR3 runs 12 residues. Germline lookup yields CDR1 SGHRS and CDR2 YFSETQ. The CDR3 is CARSPGRAEAFF.

The rearrangement uses TRBV18 and TRBJ1-1. This CDR3 contains 15 residues. Germline values: CDR1 KGHSH, CDR2 LQKENI. The CDR3 sequence: CASSFKIYGDTEAFF.

The rearrangement links TRBV10-3 to TRBJ1-2; TCRdb lists TRBD1, though no DNA is available to test this call. Germline CDR1 ENHRY, CDR2 SYGVKD. CDR3 length: 13 amino acids. The CDR3: CAISESQETGYTF.

V usage is TRBV5-4 and J usage is TRBJ2-3. CDR1 is SGHNT and CDR2 is YYREEE in the germline V gene (reference sequence). The CDR3 is made up of 15 amino acids. CDR3 sequence: CASSLGGLAADTQYF. Full variable domain (rest looked up from reference TRBV5-4 and TRBJ2-3): ETGVTQSPTHLIKTRGQQVTLRCSSQSGHNTVSWYQQALGQGPQFIFQYYREEENGRGNFPPRFSGLQFPNYSSELNVNALELDDSALYLCASSLGGLAADTQYFGPGTRLTVL.

The V gene is TRBV9, the J gene TRBJ1-2. Germline lookup yields CDR1 SGDLS and CDR2 YYNGEE. The CDR3 has 14 residues. The CDR3 sequence: CASSVGERPYGYTF.

The gene calls are TRBV20-1 and TRBJ2-6; TCRdb outputs TRBD1, but without DNA this stays unchecked. There are 18 residues in the CDR3. CDR1 DFQATT and CDR2 SNEGSKA come from the germline V gene (reference sequence). This chain's CDR3 is CSARDRAGELSGANVLTF.

The chain is built from TRBV7-9 and TRBJ1-2; TCRdb gives TRBD1 as the D gene, but with no DNA this cannot be confirmed. Germline lookup yields CDR1 SEHNR and CDR2 FQNEAQ (reference sequence). This CDR3 region has 14 residues. CDR3 protein: CASSLGTEVYGYTF.

The rearrangement links TRBV12-3 or TRBV12-4 to TRBJ1-2; the TCRdb D gene call, TRBD1, has no DNA to confirm it. This CDR3 region has 13 residues. CDR3 residues: CASSKGGTVRYTF.

CDR3 residues: CASSIDGRVAYNEQFF. The chain couples TRBV19 to TRBJ2-1; TCRdb outputs TRBD2, but without DNA this stays unchecked. The CDR3 covers 16 residues. Germline CDR1 is LNHDA and CDR2 is SQIVND (reference sequence).

The genes are TRBV7-2 and TRBJ2-1; checking the TCRdb D call of TRBD1 is not possible without DNA. CDR1 SGHTA and CDR2 FQGNSA come from the germline V gene. CDR3 length: 14 amino acids. This CDR3 reads CASSLSGGAREQFF.

J is TRBJ2-4 and V is TRBV20-1; TCRdb selects TRBD1, and the lack of DNA leaves this call unchecked. CDR1 DFQATT and CDR2 SNEGSKA come from the germline V gene (reference sequence). The CDR3 sequence is 16 residues long. CDR3 residues: CSAPSPGQGYKNIQYF.

The V and J genes are TRBV15 and TRBJ2-5; TCRdb's D call of TRBD2 is untestable without DNA. The V gene's germline CDR1 is LNHNV and CDR2 YYDKDF (reference sequence). The CDR3 has 17 residues. CDR3 protein: CTTSRDEGRVGGETQYF. The whole variable domain, remainder taken from reference TRBV15 and TRBJ2-5, is DAMVIQNPRYQVTQFGKPVTLSCSQTLNHNVMYWYQQKSSQAPKLLFHYYDKDFNNEADTPDNFQSRRPNTSFCFLDIRSPGLGDTAMYLCTTSRDEGRVGGETQYFGPGTRLLVL.

The genes are TRBV5-1 and TRBJ2-3; the D call of TRBD1 rests on TCRdb alone, since no DNA is present to check it. Germline assignment: CDR1 SGHRS and CDR2 YFSETQ. The CDR3 is 14 amino acids. The CDR3 is CASSFRQGTDTQYF.

The chain uses TRBV9 and TRBJ2-2. The CDR3 is 15 amino acids. Germline V gene lookup returns CDR1 SGDLS and CDR2 YYNGEE. The CDR3 spells CASSPDLTQTGELFF.

V gene TRBV12-3 or TRBV12-4 combines with J gene TRBJ1-1; TCRdb calls TRBD1, which cannot be checked without DNA. The CDR3 totals 12 residues. The CDR3 reads CASSPGVGGAFF.

V and J are TRBV20-1 and TRBJ2-1. Per germline, CDR1 DFQATT and CDR2 SNEGSKA (reference sequence). The CDR3 extends over 12 amino acids. The CDR3 is CSVAGPYNEQFF.

The chain joins TRBV20-1 to TRBJ2-1; there is no DNA to check the TCRdb D call of TRBD1. The CDR3 runs to 13 residues. Germline lookup yields CDR1 DFQATT and CDR2 SNEGSKA (reference sequence). CDR3 amino acids: CSATRTTGNEQFF.

The rearrangement links TRBV11-2 to TRBJ1-6; TCRdb proposes TRBD1, but this gene call is untestable without DNA. This CDR3 region has 18 residues. Germline lookup yields CDR1 SGHAT and CDR2 FQNNGV. This chain's CDR3 is CASSRWDRGFTYNSPLHF.

The chain couples TRBV5-5 to TRBJ2-7; there is no DNA to check the TCRdb D call of TRBD2. Germline V gene data show CDR1 as SGHKS and CDR2 as YYEKEE (reference sequence). This CDR3 contains 15 residues. The CDR3 region is CASSNGLPTIYEQYF.

The chain links TRBV3-1 to TRBJ1-2; TCRdb lists TRBD1, though no DNA is available to test this call. Germline values: CDR1 LGHDT, CDR2 YNNKEL (reference sequence). The CDR3 is 15 amino acids. CDR3 region: CASSQGTGDNYGYTF.

This chain connects TRBV28 to TRBJ2-7; TCRdb lists TRBD2, though no DNA is available to test this call. Germline V gene data show CDR1 as MDHEN and CDR2 as SYDVKM. The CDR3 is 20 amino acids. The CDR3 here is CASSFSSHRLLAEAIYEQYF.

The gene calls are TRBV15 and TRBJ2-7; TCRdb reports TRBD2, a call that lacks DNA to check it against. Germline V gene data show CDR1 as LNHNV and CDR2 as YYDKDF (reference sequence). The CDR3 totals 14 residues. The CDR3 is CATSRDLRDYEQYF.

The chain has TRBV5-1 and TRBJ1-2; the TCRdb D gene call, TRBD1, has no DNA to confirm it. CDR1 is SGHRS, CDR2 YFSETQ, per germline. The CDR3 is 15 amino acids. The CDR3 spells CASSNPGGMAYGYTF.

The chain couples TRBV29-1 to TRBJ2-7. Germline V CDR1 and CDR2: SQVTM, ANQGSEA. The CDR3 sequence is 12 residues long. The CDR3 loop is CSVSHNSYEQYF.

The chain combines TRBV3-1 with TRBJ1-2; TCRdb calls TRBD1, which cannot be checked without DNA. The CDR3 runs to 15 residues. Germline V gene lookup returns CDR1 LGHDT and CDR2 YNNKEL (reference sequence). CDR3 in amino acids: CASSSRQGAGYGYTF.